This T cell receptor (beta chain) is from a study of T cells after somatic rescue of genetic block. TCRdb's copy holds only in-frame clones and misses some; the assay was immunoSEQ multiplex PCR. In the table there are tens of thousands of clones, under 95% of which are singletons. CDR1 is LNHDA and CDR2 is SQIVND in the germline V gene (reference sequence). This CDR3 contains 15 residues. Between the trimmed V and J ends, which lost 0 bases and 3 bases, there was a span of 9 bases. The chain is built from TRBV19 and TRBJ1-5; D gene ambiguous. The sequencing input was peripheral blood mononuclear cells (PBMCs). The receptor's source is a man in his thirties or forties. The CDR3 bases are TGTGCCAGTAGTATAGATCTAGACCACAATCAGCCCCAGCATTTT. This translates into CASSIDLDHNQPQHF.